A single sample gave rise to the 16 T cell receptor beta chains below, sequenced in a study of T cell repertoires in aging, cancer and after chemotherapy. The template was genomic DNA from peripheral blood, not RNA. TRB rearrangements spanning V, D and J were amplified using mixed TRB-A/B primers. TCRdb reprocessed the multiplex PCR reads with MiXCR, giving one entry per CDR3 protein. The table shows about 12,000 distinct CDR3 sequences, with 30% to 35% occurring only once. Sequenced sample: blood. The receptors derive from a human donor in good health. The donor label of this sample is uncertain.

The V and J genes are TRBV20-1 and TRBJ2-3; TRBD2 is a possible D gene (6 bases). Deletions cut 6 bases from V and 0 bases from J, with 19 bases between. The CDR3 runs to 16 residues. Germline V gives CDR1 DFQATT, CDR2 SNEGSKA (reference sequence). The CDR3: CSAKDMRRESTDTQYF. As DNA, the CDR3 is TGCAGTGCGAAAGATATGAGGCGGGAAAGCACAGATACGCAGTATTTT.

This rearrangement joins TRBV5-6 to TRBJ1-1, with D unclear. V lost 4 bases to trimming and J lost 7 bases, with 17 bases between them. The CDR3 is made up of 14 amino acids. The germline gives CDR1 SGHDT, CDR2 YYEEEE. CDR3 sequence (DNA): TGTGCCAGCAGCACCCCGTCCCGGTTGGTTGAAGCTTTCTTT. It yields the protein CASSTPSRLVEAFF.

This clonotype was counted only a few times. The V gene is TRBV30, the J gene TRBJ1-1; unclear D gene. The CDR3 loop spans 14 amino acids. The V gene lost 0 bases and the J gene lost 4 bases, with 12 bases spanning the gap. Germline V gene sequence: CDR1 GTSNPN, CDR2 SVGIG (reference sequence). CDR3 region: CAWSVRLGITEAFF. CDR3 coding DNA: TGTGCCTGGAGTGTACGTCTTGGTATCACTGAAGCTTTCTTT.

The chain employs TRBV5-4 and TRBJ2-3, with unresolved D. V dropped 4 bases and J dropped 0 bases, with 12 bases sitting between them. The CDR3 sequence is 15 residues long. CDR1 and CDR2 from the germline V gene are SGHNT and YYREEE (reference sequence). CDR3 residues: CASSPDQRSTDTQYF. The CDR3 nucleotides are TGTGCCAGCAGCCCAGATCAGCGAAGCACAGATACGCAGTATTTT.

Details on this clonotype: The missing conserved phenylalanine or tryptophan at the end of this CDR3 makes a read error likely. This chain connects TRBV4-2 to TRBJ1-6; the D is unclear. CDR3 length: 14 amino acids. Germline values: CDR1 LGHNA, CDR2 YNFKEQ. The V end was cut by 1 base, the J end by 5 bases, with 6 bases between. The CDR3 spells CASSQGSNNSPLHY. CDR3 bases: TGTGCCAGCAGCCAAGGCAGCAATAATTCACCCCTCCACTAT.

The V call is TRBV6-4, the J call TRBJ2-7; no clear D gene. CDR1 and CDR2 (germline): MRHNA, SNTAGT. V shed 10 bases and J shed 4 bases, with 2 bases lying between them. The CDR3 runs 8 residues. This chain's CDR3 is CAKYEQYF. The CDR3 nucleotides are TGTGCCAAGTACGAGCAGTACTTC.

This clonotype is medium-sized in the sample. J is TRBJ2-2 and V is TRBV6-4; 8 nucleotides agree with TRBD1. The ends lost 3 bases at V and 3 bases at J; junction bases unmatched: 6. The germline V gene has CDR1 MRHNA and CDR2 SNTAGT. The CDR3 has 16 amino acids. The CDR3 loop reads CASSEGTGDDTGELFF. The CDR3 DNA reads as TGTGCCAGCAGTGAAGGGACAGGTGATGACACCGGGGAGCTGTTTTTT.

DNA for the CDR3: TGTGCCAGCAGCTTACCCCGGGGCGCGGTAGAGACCCAGTACTTC. Its protein product is CASSLPRGAVETQYF. This sequence joins TRBV7-9 and TRBJ2-5, with D perhaps being TRBD1 or TRBD2 (5 bases each). Germline V gene sequence: CDR1 SEHNR, CDR2 FQNEAQ (reference sequence). The CDR3 has 15 amino acids. Trimming left V 2 bases short and J 4 bases short, with 14 bases between. The variable domain in full, completed from reference TRBV7-9 and TRBJ2-5, reads DTGVSQNPRHKITKRGQNVTFRCDPISEHNRLYWYRQTLGQGPEFLTYFQNEAQLEKSRLLSDRFSAERPKGSFSTLEIQRTEQGDSAMYLCASSLPRGAVETQYFGPGTRLLVL.

This CDR3 reads CASSTRGTNEQYF. The DNA for the CDR3 is TGTGCCAGTAGTACCCGGGGCACCAACGAGCAGTACTTC. The chain joins TRBV19 to TRBJ2-7; D is perhaps TRBD1 or TRBD2 (5 bases each). Germline V gives CDR1 LNHDA, CDR2 SQIVND (reference sequence). Trimming pared 4 bases from V and 5 bases from J, leaving 12 bases between. The CDR3 length is 13 residues.

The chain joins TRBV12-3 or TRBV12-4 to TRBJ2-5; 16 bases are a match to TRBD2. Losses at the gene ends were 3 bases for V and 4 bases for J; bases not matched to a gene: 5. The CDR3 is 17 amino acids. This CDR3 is CASSFGTSGGAGETQYF. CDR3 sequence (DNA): TGTGCCAGCAGTTTCGGGACTAGCGGGGGGGCCGGAGAGACCCAGTACTTC.

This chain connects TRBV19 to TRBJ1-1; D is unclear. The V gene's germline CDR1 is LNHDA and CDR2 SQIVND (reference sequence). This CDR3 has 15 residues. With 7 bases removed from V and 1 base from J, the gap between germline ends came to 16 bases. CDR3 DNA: TGTGCCAGTAAGGAGCAGCAGAATACGAACACTGAAGCTTTCTTT. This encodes CASKEQQNTNTEAFF.

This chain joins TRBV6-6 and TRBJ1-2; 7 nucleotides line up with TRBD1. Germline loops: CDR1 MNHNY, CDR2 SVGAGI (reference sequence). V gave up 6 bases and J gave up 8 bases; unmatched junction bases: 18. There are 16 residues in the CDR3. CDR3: CASSTGAGGLLYGYTF. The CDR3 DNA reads TGTGCCAGCAGCACCGGGGCAGGGGGGCTTTTATACGGCTACACCTTC.

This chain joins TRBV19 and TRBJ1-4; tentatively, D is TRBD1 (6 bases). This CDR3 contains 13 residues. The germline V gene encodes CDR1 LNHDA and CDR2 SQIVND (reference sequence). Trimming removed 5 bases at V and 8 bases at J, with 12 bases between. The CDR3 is CASSSGGQEKLFF. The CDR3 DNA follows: TGTGCCAGTAGTTCCGGGGGGCAGGAAAAACTGTTTTTT.

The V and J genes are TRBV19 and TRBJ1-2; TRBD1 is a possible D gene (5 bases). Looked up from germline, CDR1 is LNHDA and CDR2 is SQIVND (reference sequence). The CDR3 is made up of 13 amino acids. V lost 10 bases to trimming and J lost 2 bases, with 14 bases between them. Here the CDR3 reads CATDGGGNYGYTF. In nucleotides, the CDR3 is TGTGCCACCGATGGGGGAGGGAACTATGGCTACACCTTC.

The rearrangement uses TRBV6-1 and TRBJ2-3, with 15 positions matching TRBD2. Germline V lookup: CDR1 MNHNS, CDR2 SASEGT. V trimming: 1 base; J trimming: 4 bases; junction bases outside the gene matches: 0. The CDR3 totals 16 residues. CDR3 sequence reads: CASSEGTSGGADTQYF. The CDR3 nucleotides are TGTGCCAGCAGTGAAGGGACTAGCGGGGGGGCAGATACGCAGTATTTT.

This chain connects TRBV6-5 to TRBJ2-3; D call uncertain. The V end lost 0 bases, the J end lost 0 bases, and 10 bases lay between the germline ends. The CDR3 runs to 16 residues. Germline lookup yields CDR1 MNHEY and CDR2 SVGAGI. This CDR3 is CASSYSNPASTDTQYF. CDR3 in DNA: TGTGCCAGCAGTTACTCGAACCCAGCTAGCACAGATACGCAGTATTTT.